A selection of T cell receptor beta chains follows, all from one sample in a study of shared clonotypes between healthy human individuals. Using immunoSEQ multiplex PCR, the repertoire was profiled, and TCRdb retains in-frame clones only, with some absent. In the table there are about 2.3 million clones, more than 85% of which are singletons. Specimen: naive CD4+ T cells from PBMCs. Every receptor here comes from a man between 18 and 29 years old in good health. Some clones in this sample may be carry-over from other donors' samples. Each CDR3 is given with its conserved first and last residue. The order of the fields is clone size, D gene, V gene, J gene, CDR3 DNA, CDR3 protein. The D gene is left open where the match is weak. Size is stated for part of the rows, as once, few or many counts, or as a class when the clone is expanded.

clone size: -; D gene: -; V gene: TRBV6-5; J gene: TRBJ2-7; CDR3 DNA: TGTGCCAGCAGTTACTCTGGCCGGAACGGGGAGCAGTACTTC; CDR3 protein: CASSYSGRNGEQYF
clone size: -; D gene: TRBD2; V gene: TRBV14; J gene: TRBJ2-2; CDR3 DNA: TGTGCCAGCAGCTCCGGGACTAGCGGGAGGGTGACCGGGGAGCTGTTTTTT; CDR3 protein: CASSSGTSGRVTGELFF
clone size: -; D gene: TRBD2; V gene: TRBV15; J gene: TRBJ2-2; CDR3 DNA: TGTGCCACCAGCAGACGGCTAGCGGGAGTCAACGGGGAGCTGTTTTTT; CDR3 protein: CATSRRLAGVNGELFF
clone size: -; D gene: -; V gene: TRBV28; J gene: TRBJ2-1; CDR3 DNA: TGTGCCAGCAGTTTATCTAAGAGGGGAACCAGGGGGTTCTTC; CDR3 protein: CASSLSKRGTRGFF
clone size: -; D gene: TRBD1; V gene: TRBV27; J gene: TRBJ2-1; CDR3 DNA: TGTGCCAGCAGTTTAGGCGGGACAGGGGGAGAGGAGTTCTTC; CDR3 protein: CASSLGGTGGEEFF
clone size: -; D gene: -; V gene: TRBV5-6; J gene: TRBJ2-5; CDR3 DNA: TGTGCCAGCAGCTTGGTAGCCCAAGAGACCCAGTACTTC; CDR3 protein: CASSLVAQETQYF
clone size: -; D gene: -; V gene: TRBV6-1; J gene: TRBJ2-3; CDR3 DNA: TGTGCCAGCACTCCATCGCCAAGCTACACAGATACGCAGTATTTT; CDR3 protein: CASTPSPSYTDTQYF
clone size: -; D gene: TRBD2; V gene: TRBV28; J gene: TRBJ2-4; CDR3 DNA: TGTGCCAGCAGTAGGGCGGGAGCCAAAGGGGCCATTCAGTACTTC; CDR3 protein: CASSRAGAKGAIQYF
clone size: -; D gene: -; V gene: TRBV5-1; J gene: TRBJ2-2; CDR3 DNA: TGCGCCAGCAGCCTGGGGCCACAGGGAGAGAACACCGGGGAGCTGTTTTTT; CDR3 protein: CASSLGPQGENTGELFF
clone size: -; D gene: TRBD1; V gene: TRBV15; J gene: TRBJ1-5; CDR3 DNA: TGTGCCACCAGCAGAGATAAGACAGGGATGGGAAGCAATCAGCCCCAGCATTTT; CDR3 protein: CATSRDKTGMGSNQPQHF
clone size: -; D gene: -; V gene: TRBV5-1; J gene: TRBJ2-5; CDR3 DNA: TGCGCCAGCAGCTTCAATAGACCCCGGGAGACCCAGTACTTC; CDR3 protein: CASSFNRPRETQYF
clone size: -; D gene: -; V gene: TRBV7-2; J gene: TRBJ2-1; CDR3 DNA: TGTGCCAGCAGCCCACACCCCACTACCTCCTACAATGAGCAGTTCTTC; CDR3 protein: CASSPHPTTSYNEQFF
clone size: -; D gene: TRBD1; V gene: TRBV5-1; J gene: TRBJ2-1; CDR3 DNA: TGCGCCAGCAGCCCCGGACAGGGGGTGAACAATGAGCAGTTCTTC; CDR3 protein: CASSPGQGVNNEQFF
clone size: -; D gene: TRBD2; V gene: TRBV4-1; J gene: TRBJ2-3; CDR3 DNA: TGCGCCAGCAGCCAAGACAGCCTAGCGGGAGCGGAAGATACGCAGTATTTT; CDR3 protein: CASSQDSLAGAEDTQYF
clone size: -; D gene: -; V gene: TRBV5-4; J gene: TRBJ2-3; CDR3 DNA: TGTGCCAGCAGCCTAGACAGGCCCGATACGCAGTATTTT; CDR3 protein: CASSLDRPDTQYF
clone size: -; D gene: -; V gene: TRBV19; J gene: TRBJ1-2; CDR3 DNA: TGTGCCAGTAGTATGATATTGGCCAGCGGCTACACCTTC; CDR3 protein: CASSMILASGYTF
clone size: -; D gene: -; V gene: TRBV6-4; J gene: TRBJ1-4; CDR3 DNA: TGTGCCAGCAGTGACTCGGGGGCGGGAAAACTGTTTTTT; CDR3 protein: CASSDSGAGKLFF
clone size: -; D gene: TRBD1; V gene: TRBV4-2; J gene: TRBJ1-6; CDR3 DNA: TGTGCCAGCAGCCAAGAAGTGTTTGACAGGGGCGATCATAATTCACCCCTCCACTTT; CDR3 protein: CASSQEVFDRGDHNSPLHF
clone size: few; D gene: -; V gene: TRBV29-1; J gene: TRBJ1-1; CDR3 DNA: TGCAGCGTCAGGGACGCTGAAGCTTTCTTT; CDR3 protein: CSVRDAEAFF
clone size: -; D gene: TRBD1; V gene: TRBV5-4; J gene: TRBJ1-2; CDR3 DNA: TGTGCCAGCAGCCCTGACAGGGGGTCTTATGGCTACACCTTC; CDR3 protein: CASSPDRGSYGYTF
clone size: -; D gene: -; V gene: TRBV6-4; J gene: TRBJ2-7; CDR3 DNA: TGTGCCAGCAGTCTCCATCGGGGCCCTCCCTACGAGCAGTACTTC; CDR3 protein: CASSLHRGPPYEQYF
clone size: -; D gene: -; V gene: TRBV14; J gene: TRBJ1-1; CDR3 DNA: TGTGCCAGCAGCCAAGAACAAAGGCAATCTGCTTTCTTT; CDR3 protein: CASSQEQRQSAFF